Each of the 21 T cell receptor beta chains below was sequenced from the same sample in a study of blood T cell repertoires in COVID-19. Sequenced by immunoSEQ multiplex PCR; TCRdb stores in-frame clones only, minus some. The table includes 130,000 to 150,000 clones, 87% detected once. Sequenced material: PBMCs or T cells enriched from blood (not recorded which). Receptor source: a woman in her forties who had been exposed to COVID-19.

The gene calls are TRBV10-3 and TRBJ2-3; 13 bases fit TRBD2. V shed 10 bases and J 6 bases; nucleotides not matched to a gene: 7. CDR3 length: 14 residues. Looked up from germline, CDR1 is ENHRY and CDR2 is SYGVKD. CDR3 in DNA: TGTGCCACCTCCCTACTAGCGGGAGGGGATACGCAGTATTTT. It codes for CATSLLAGGDTQYF.

CDR3 protein: CASSVLAGEVGEQFF. Here the CDR3 DNA reads TGCGCCAGCAGCGTACTAGCGGGAGAGGTCGGTGAGCAGTTCTTC. V usage is TRBV10-2 and J usage is TRBJ2-1; 11 bases are a match to TRBD2. CDR3 length: 15 residues. J gave up 9 bases and V 6 bases, and 10 bases lay outside the gene matches. Per the germline V gene, CDR1 is WSHSY and CDR2 is SAAADI.

The genes are TRBV18 and TRBJ2-5, with TRBD1 identical over 7 bases. V was pared by 6 bases and J by 2 bases, with 6 bases of the junction left unmatched. This CDR3 comprises 14 residues. Germline V gene sequence: CDR1 KGHSH, CDR2 LQKENI. The CDR3 DNA reads TGTGCCAGCTCCCTCCCGGGACAGCAAGAGACCCAGTACTTC. This codes for CASSLPGQQETQYF.

The chain links TRBV7-9 to TRBJ1-1; 11 nucleotides agree with TRBD1. Germline V gene data show CDR1 as SEHNR and CDR2 as FQNEAQ (reference sequence). After removal of 1 base from V and 11 bases from J, the junction contained 9 bases not matched to a gene. CDR3 size: 15 residues. CDR3 coding DNA: TGTGCCAGCAGCTTAGATGGTGAGGACAGGGGGCACGCTTTCTTT. This encodes CASSLDGEDRGHAFF. Filled out from reference TRBV7-9 and TRBJ1-1, the complete variable domain reads DTGVSQNPRHKITKRGQNVTFRCDPISEHNRLYWYRQTLGQGPEFLTYFQNEAQLEKSRLLSDRFSAERPKGSFSTLEIQRTEQGDSAMYLCASSLDGEDRGHAFFGQGTRLTVV.

This chain connects TRBV5-1 to TRBJ1-1, with TRBD1 matching 8 bases. The trim removed 0 bases at V and 1 base at J, leaving 5 bases unmatched. CDR1 and CDR2 from the germline V gene are SGHRS and YFSETQ. The CDR3 totals 16 residues. CDR3 sequence: CASSLAAGQANTEAFF. The CDR3 DNA reads as TGCGCCAGCAGCTTGGCCGCGGGACAGGCGAACACTGAAGCTTTCTTT.

This clone has only a few counts. V and J are TRBV15 and TRBJ1-2; maybe TRBD1 (5 bases). The CDR3 runs to 13 residues. V was shortened by 0 bases and J by 3 bases, with 5 bases between the two germline ends. The V gene's germline CDR1 is LNHNV and CDR2 YYDKDF (reference sequence). The CDR3 nucleotides are TGTGCCACCAGCAGAGACAGGGACTATGGCTACACCTTC. This encodes CATSRDRDYGYTF. Full variable domain (missing parts from reference TRBV15 and TRBJ1-2): DAMVIQNPRYQVTQFGKPVTLSCSQTLNHNVMYWYQQKSSQAPKLLFHYYDKDFNNEADTPDNFQSRRPNTSFCFLDIRSPGLGDTAMYLCATSRDRDYGYTFGSGTRLTVV.

The rearrangement uses TRBV28 and TRBJ2-7; 7 nucleotides line up with TRBD2. Germline CDR1 and CDR2: MDHEN and SYDVKM. This CDR3 has 15 residues. The V segment lost 7 bases and the J segment 0 bases; nucleotides outside the gene matches: 9. For the CDR3, the DNA is TGTGCCAGCATTTCGGGAGGAATCAGCTCCTACGAGCAGTACTTC. Its protein product is CASISGGISSYEQYF. The full variable domain, in which reference TRBV28 and TRBJ2-7 provide the parts outside the CDR3, is DVKVTQSSRYLVKRTGEKVFLECVQDMDHENMFWYRQDPGLGLRLIYFSYDVKMKEKGDIPEGYSVSREKKERFSLILESASTNQTSMYLCASISGGISSYEQYFGPGTRLTVT.

The chain links TRBV18 to TRBJ2-2, with a possible D match to TRBD2 (5 bases). Trimming took 5 bases from V and 1 from J, leaving 11 bases between them. The CDR3 contains 15 residues. Germline loops: CDR1 KGHSH, CDR2 LQKENI. CDR3 nucleotides: TGTGCCAGCTCAGCACAAACTAGGAACACCGGGGAGCTGTTTTTT. Translating gives CASSAQTRNTGELFF.

V usage is TRBV3-1 (or the pseudogene TRBV3-2) and J usage is TRBJ2-2, with 9 bases that match TRBD1. V was clipped by 6 bases and J by 3 bases; unmatched bases: 5. The germline CDR1 and CDR2 sequences are LGHDT and YNNKEL (reference sequence). The CDR3 is 15 residues long. The CDR3 loop is CASRHRTGDTGELFF. The CDR3 DNA reads TGTGCCAGCAGACACCGGACAGGGGACACCGGGGAGCTGTTTTTT.

The chain couples TRBV9 to TRBJ2-3; 8 bases agree with TRBD2. CDR3 size: 16 residues. Germline-derived CDR1 and CDR2 are SGDLS and YYNGEE. V trimming: 7 bases; J trimming: 5 bases; junction bases outside the gene matches: 15. The CDR3 region is CASSRGGSGVGDTQYF. In DNA form, the CDR3 reads TGTGCCAGCTCCCGGGGTGGTAGCGGGGTAGGAGATACGCAGTATTTT.

This clone was observed once. V usage is TRBV19 and J usage is TRBJ1-5, with D perhaps TRBD1 (5 bases). The CDR3 runs to 15 residues. V was clipped by 6 bases and J by 0 bases, with 12 bases between them. The germline CDR1 and CDR2 sequences are LNHDA and SQIVND (reference sequence). Here the CDR3 DNA reads TGTGCCAGTAGAGACAGTCACTATAGCAATCAGCCCCAGCATTTT. As protein: CASRDSHYSNQPQHF.

V gene TRBV28 combines with J gene TRBJ1-2, with D unclear. V lost 2 bases to trimming and J lost 8 bases, with 12 bases between them. CDR3 length equals 13 residues. The germline gives CDR1 MDHEN, CDR2 SYDVKM. CDR3 sequence (DNA): TGTGCCAGCAGTTTAGCGCGGGCAGTCGGCTACACCTTC. Its protein is CASSLARAVGYTF.

The chain employs TRBV25-1 and TRBJ2-2; a possible D gene is TRBD1 (5 bases). Germline V gene lookup returns CDR1 MGHDK and CDR2 SYGVNS. V lost 10 bases and J 1 base, leaving 19 bases between the germline ends. The length of the CDR3 is 16 residues. CDR3 bases: TGTGCCACCCAGGGAAAGGGGTTTGTGAACACCGGGGAGCTGTTTTTT. This translates into CATQGKGFVNTGELFF.

The chain combines TRBV9 with TRBJ2-5; TRBD2 might be the D (5 bases). Trimming removed 10 bases at V and 9 bases at J, with 7 bases between. Germline assignment: CDR1 SGDLS and CDR2 YYNGEE. CDR3 size: 8 residues. The CDR3 is CAEAAQYF. Here the CDR3 DNA reads TGTGCCGAAGCGGCCCAGTACTTC.

The chain uses TRBV2 and TRBJ2-1, with D hard to call. This CDR3 region has 13 residues. V dropped 8 bases and J dropped 6 bases, with 14 bases sitting between them. The germline V gene encodes CDR1 SNHLY and CDR2 FYNNEI. CDR3 in amino acids: CASQETVGNEQFF. The CDR3 bases are TGTGCCAGCCAGGAAACAGTAGGCAATGAGCAGTTCTTC.

The chain links TRBV3-1 (or the pseudogene TRBV3-2) to TRBJ1-5; 11 positions agree with TRBD1. Germline V gives CDR1 LGHDT, CDR2 YNNKEL (reference sequence). CDR3 length: 15 residues. The V and J ends lost 4 bases and 2 bases, in that order; junction bases with no gene match: 1. CDR3 bases: TGTGCCAGCAGCCCGGGACAGGGGGGCAATCAGCCCCAGCATTTT. This codes for CASSPGQGGNQPQHF.

This CDR3 reads CASSLRTGYEQYF. DNA of the CDR3: TGTGCCAGCAGTTTGAGGACAGGATACGAGCAGTACTTC. The chain is built from TRBV28 and TRBJ2-7; 7 positions agree with TRBD1. The trim removed 3 bases at V and 4 bases at J, leaving 3 bases unmatched. The CDR3 is made up of 13 amino acids. Germline assignment: CDR1 MDHEN and CDR2 SYDVKM. Full variable domain (remainder filled in from reference TRBV28 and TRBJ2-7): DVKVTQSSRYLVKRTGEKVFLECVQDMDHENMFWYRQDPGLGLRLIYFSYDVKMKEKGDIPEGYSVSREKKERFSLILESASTNQTSMYLCASSLRTGYEQYFGPGTRLTVT.

A word on this clone: A read error may account for a junction end that differs from germline. The gene calls are TRBV6-1 and TRBJ2-2; possible D gene TRBD2, 5 bases. The CDR3 contains 13 residues. Germline CDR1 is MNHNS and CDR2 is SASEGT. CDR3 DNA sequence: TGTGCCAGCTGTGAGCTAGCAACCGGGGAGCTGTTTTTT. This translates into CASCELATGELFF.

Here the CDR3 DNA reads TGTGCCACCAGTCCTCGGAGGGTCGGTCAGCCCCAGCATTTT. This gives the protein CATSPRRVGQPQHF. This chain connects TRBV24-1 to TRBJ1-5, with D uncertain. CDR3 length: 14 amino acids. Trimming cost V 6 bases and J 6 bases, with 14 bases left between them. Germline V gene data show CDR1 as KGHDR and CDR2 as SFDVKD.

This chain's CDR3 is CATSGQITDTQYF. CDR3 bases: TGTGCCACCAGTGGGCAGATCACAGATACGCAGTATTTT. The rearrangement links TRBV24-1 to TRBJ2-3, with D unclear. V shed 5 bases and J shed 2 bases, with 7 bases lying between them. Germline-derived CDR1 and CDR2 are KGHDR and SFDVKD. CDR3 length: 13 residues.

This clone was detected once. V and J are TRBV5-1 and TRBJ1-6; 8 nucleotides align to TRBD1. V dropped 3 bases and J dropped 11; count of bases not matched to a gene: 4. This CDR3 spans 13 amino acids. From germline, CDR1 is SGHRS and CDR2 YFSETQ. CDR3 sequence: CASSYRQGTPLHF. CDR3 sequence (DNA): TGCGCCAGCAGCTACCGACAGGGGACACCCCTCCACTTT.